The present entry profiles one T cell receptor (beta chain) with its context. Its antigen is not identified. Naive CD8 cells lacked CD45RO and underwent positive selection for CCR7, leaving out terminally differentiated effector memory CD45RA+ cells. The entry originates in a study of shared clonotypes between healthy human individuals. General study results and limits: Clonotype sharing across a few donors was observed for around 4.8% of naive CD4 clonotypes.

Each replicate PCR on the sorted subsets used approximately 200 ng DNA (around 30,000 T cell genomes). Clones were sequenced by immunoSEQ multiplex PCR, and TCRdb holds only the in-frame ones, with some missing. The sample shows about 2 million clones, 85% to 95% of them seen only once. Germline CDR1 SEHNR, CDR2 FQNEAQ (reference sequence). Trimming cost V 8 bases and J 3 bases, with 10 bases left between them. The CDR3 totals 12 residues. Sequencing was done on a sample of naive CD8+ T cells sorted from blood. The chain uses TRBV7-9 and TRBJ1-1; no clear D gene. This receptor was taken from a man in his late teens or twenties in good health. The CDR3 sequence is CASVWADTEAFF. CDR3 nucleotide sequence: TGTGCCAGCGTTTGGGCGGACACTGAAGCTTTCTTT.